This T cell receptor (beta chain) was recovered during a study of shared clonotypes between healthy human individuals. TCRdb keeps only in-frame clones here, not all; method: immunoSEQ multiplex PCR. Among about 2.5 million clones listed, approximately 90% were seen once. The CDR3 runs to 14 residues. Trimming took off 0 bases at V and 5 bases at J, with 10 bases between the two ends. Germline CDR1 SGHDT, CDR2 YYEEEE. The receptor's source is a young man in good health. Some clones in this sample may be carry-over from other donors' samples. J is TRBJ2-3 and V is TRBV5-6, with D possibly TRBD2 on 5 matching bases. Specimen: naive CD4+ T cells from PBMCs. The sample's subset: CD45RA+ positively selected. The CDR3 DNA follows: TGTGCCAGCAGCTTGGGCGGGTCCGGAGATACGCAGTATTTT. Protein: CASSLGGSGDTQYF.